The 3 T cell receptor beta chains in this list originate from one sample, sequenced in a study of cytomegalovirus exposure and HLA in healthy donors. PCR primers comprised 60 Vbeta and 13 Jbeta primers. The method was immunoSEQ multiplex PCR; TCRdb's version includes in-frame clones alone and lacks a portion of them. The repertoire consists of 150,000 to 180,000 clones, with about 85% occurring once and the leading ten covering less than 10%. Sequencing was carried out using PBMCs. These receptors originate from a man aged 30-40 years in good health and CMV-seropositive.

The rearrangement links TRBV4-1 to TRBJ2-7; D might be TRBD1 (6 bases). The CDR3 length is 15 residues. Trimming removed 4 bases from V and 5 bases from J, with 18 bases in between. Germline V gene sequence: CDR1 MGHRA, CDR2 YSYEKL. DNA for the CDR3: TGCGCCAGCAGCCTCAATGGACAGCGGAGCGACGAGCAGTACTTC. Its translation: CASSLNGQRSDEQYF.

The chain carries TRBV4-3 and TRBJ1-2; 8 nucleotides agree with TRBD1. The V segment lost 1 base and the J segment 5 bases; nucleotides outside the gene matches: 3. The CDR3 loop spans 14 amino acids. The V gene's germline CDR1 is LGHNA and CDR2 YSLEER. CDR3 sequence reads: CASSQGTGIYGYTF. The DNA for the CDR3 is TGCGCCAGCAGCCAAGGGACAGGGATTTATGGCTACACCTTC.

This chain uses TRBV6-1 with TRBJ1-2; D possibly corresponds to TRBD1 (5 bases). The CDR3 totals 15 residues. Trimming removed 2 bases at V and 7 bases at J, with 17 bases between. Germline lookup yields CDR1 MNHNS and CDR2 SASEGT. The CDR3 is CASSEMMGQGPGYTF. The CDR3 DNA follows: TGTGCCAGCAGTGAAATGATGGGGCAGGGCCCTGGCTACACCTTC.